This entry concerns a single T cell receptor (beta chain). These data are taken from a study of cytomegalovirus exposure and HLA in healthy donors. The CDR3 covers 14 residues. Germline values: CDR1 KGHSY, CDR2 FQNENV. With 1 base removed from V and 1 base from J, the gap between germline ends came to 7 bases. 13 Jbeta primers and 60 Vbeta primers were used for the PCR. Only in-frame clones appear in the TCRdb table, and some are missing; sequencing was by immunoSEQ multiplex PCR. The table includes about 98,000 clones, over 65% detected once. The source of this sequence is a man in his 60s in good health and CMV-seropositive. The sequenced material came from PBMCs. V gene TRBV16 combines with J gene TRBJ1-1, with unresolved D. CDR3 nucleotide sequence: TGTGCCAGCAGCCAATGGGCAGGGAACACTGAAGCTTTCTTT. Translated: CASSQWAGNTEAFF.